Following are 8 T cell receptor beta chains from one sample sequenced in a study of beta chain features in type 1 diabetes. Isolated RNA was reverse transcribed in full, so expressed TCRB transcripts were sequenced. Some clones are missing from TCRdb's copy, which holds only in-frame ones; the method was immunoSEQ multiplex PCR. The data contain roughly 370,000 clones, approximately 15% of them seen just once; the ten biggest clones take up roughly 0.04%. Sequenced sample: naive CD4+ T cells from blood. The receptors originated from a man aged 25 to 40 in good health.

V usage is TRBV10-3 and J usage is TRBJ2-5; no definite D call. Germline lookup yields CDR1 ENHRY and CDR2 SYGVKD. Trimming removed 6 bases at V and 1 base at J, with 12 bases between. The CDR3 contains 14 residues. Here the CDR3 DNA reads TGTGCCATCAGGGAAGGACCCACCCAAGAGACCCAGTACTTC. As protein: CAIREGPTQETQYF.

This clone has just one count. This rearrangement joins TRBV9 to TRBJ1-1, with D unclear. Trimming removed 3 bases from V and 3 bases from J, with 9 bases in between. The CDR3 consists of 13 residues. CDR1 is SGDLS and CDR2 is YYNGEE in the germline V gene. This chain's CDR3 is CASSAPPHTEAFF. The CDR3 bases are TGTGCCAGCAGCGCCCCACCGCACACTGAAGCTTTCTTT.

This clone appeared a few times. The rearrangement joins TRBV6-5 to TRBJ2-3; D is unclear. This CDR3 comprises 15 residues. Trimming removed 0 bases at V and 0 bases at J, with 7 bases between. Germline V gives CDR1 MNHEY, CDR2 SVGAGI. The CDR3 sequence: CASSYSFPSTDTQYF. CDR3 coding DNA: TGTGCCAGCAGTTACTCATTCCCTAGCACAGATACGCAGTATTTT.

The chain is built from TRBV6-6 and TRBJ1-5; no reliable D call. Germline CDR1 and CDR2: MNHNY and SVGAGI (reference sequence). V lost 2 bases and J lost 2, with 1 base in between. CDR3 size: 12 residues. CDR3 sequence: CASSYRNQPQHF. CDR3 coding DNA: TGTGCCAGCAGTTACCGCAATCAGCCCCAGCATTTT.

This clone was counted between two and nine times. The chain is built from TRBV14 and TRBJ2-7; 13 positions agree with TRBD2. J lost 6 bases, V lost 1 base, and 3 bases had no gene match. The CDR3 totals 15 residues. Germline CDR1 reads SGHDN; CDR2 reads FVKESK. Here the CDR3 reads CASSQVRTSGGEQYF. The CDR3 nucleotides read TGTGCCAGCAGCCAAGTAAGGACTAGCGGGGGCGAGCAGTACTTC.

This clone was seen more than once but under ten times. The V and J genes are TRBV21-1 and TRBJ2-5. TRBV21-1 is a listed pseudogene. The CDR3 length is 13 residues. The CDR3 bases are TGTGCCAGCAGCCCGGGGGCCCAAGAGACCCAGTACTTC. Translated, it gives CASSPGAQETQYF.

This clone was seen a handful of times. The rearrangement uses TRBV19 and TRBJ2-7; 8 bases align to TRBD1. The CDR3 consists of 13 residues. With 6 bases clipped from V and 4 bases from J, the junction kept 5 bases outside the gene matches. Germline loops: CDR1 LNHDA, CDR2 SQIVND (reference sequence). CDR3 DNA: TGTGCCAGTAGGGTAACAGGGGGTTACGAGCAGTACTTC. This codes for CASRVTGGYEQYF.

The V and J genes are TRBV4-3 and TRBJ1-2; 9 bases match TRBD1. Trimming at V came to 3 bases and at J to 6 bases, leaving 5 bases not matched to a gene. Germline V CDR1 and CDR2: LGHNA, YSLEER. CDR3 length: 14 amino acids. CDR3 region: CASSHRDRDHGYTF. CDR3 DNA: TGCGCCAGCAGCCACCGGGACAGGGATCATGGCTACACCTTC.